This T cell receptor (beta chain) stems from a study of CXCR3-negative and CXCR3-positive naive CD8 T cells. Libraries of TRB cDNA were made by 5' RACE and carried UMIs. TCRdb re-called the 5' RACE reads; one entry per CDR3 protein, DNA not given. In all, the sample yields roughly 24,000 distinct CDR3 sequences. This CDR3 has 12 amino acids. This sequence joins TRBV12-3 or TRBV12-4 and TRBJ2-3. The clonotype comes from a human donor in good health. Some clones in this sample may be carry-over from other donors' samples. Sequences were obtained from naive CXCR3- CD8+ T cells from blood. Subset reported: CD45RO-CCR7+CD27+CD95- naive CD8+ T cells lacking CXCR3 (TNR3-). CDR3 region: CASSLASNTQYF.